Listed below are T cell receptor beta chains from one sample, sequenced in a study of OX40 agonist ivuxolimab in advanced cancers. TCRdb's copy holds only in-frame clones and misses some; the assay was immunoSEQ multiplex PCR. The sample lists tens of thousands of clones; 80% to 85% were seen once. The sample here was CD4+ or CD8+ T cells sorted from blood, taken in a trial of the OX40 agonist ivuxolimab. Every receptor here comes from an adult with an advanced solid tumor such as melanoma, head and neck, liver or kidney cancer. CDR3s include the opening cysteine and the closing phenylalanine or tryptophan. The D gene is left open where the match is weak. Clone size, where shown, is once, few, many, or a class for clones that have expanded.

NA	TRBV6-4	NA	TRBJ1-1	CASSESLVTEAFF	TGTGCCAGCAGTGAATCCTTGGTCACTGAAGCTTTCTTT
NA	TRBV11-2	NA	TRBJ2-3	CASSPGQPTDTQYF	TGTGCCAGCAGCCCGGGGCAGCCCACAGATACGCAGTATTTT
NA	TRBV6-7	NA	TRBJ1-5	CASTDVRGGGPYSNQPQHF	TGTGCCAGCACAGATGTTCGGGGTGGGGGTCCCTATAGCAATCAGCCCCAGCATTTT
once	TRBV6-5	NA	TRBJ1-2	CASSLEGGHGYTF	TGTGCCAGCAGCCTCGAGGGGGGGCATGGCTACACCTTC
NA	TRBV10-3	TRBD1	TRBJ2-3	CAISESSGGVDTQYF	TGTGCCATCAGTGAGTCCTCAGGGGGCGTCGATACGCAGTATTTT
NA	TRBV5-8	NA	TRBJ2-1	CASSLDASSYNEQFF	TGTGCCAGCAGCTTGGACGCCAGCTCCTACAATGAGCAGTTCTTC
NA	TRBV28	NA	TRBJ1-2	CASSPTGDHGYTF	TGTGCCAGCAGCCCAACGGGGGACCATGGCTACACCTTC
NA	TRBV5-1	NA	TRBJ2-1	CASSLEAGSSYNEQFF	TGCGCCAGCAGCTTGGAGGCAGGGAGCTCCTACAATGAGCAGTTCTTC
NA	TRBV7-2	NA	TRBJ1-6	CASSPGGDSPLHF	TGTGCCAGCAGCCCCGGAGGTGATTCACCCCTCCACTTT
NA	TRBV28	NA	TRBJ1-2	CASSPGPHYTF	TGTGCCAGCAGTCCGGGTCCACACTACACCTTC
NA	TRBV6-5	NA	TRBJ1-5	CASSGQGFSNQPQHF	TGTGCCAGCAGCGGCCAGGGGTTCAGCAATCAGCCCCAGCATTTT
few	TRBV7-8	NA	TRBJ1-2	CASSLEGVEANYGYTF	TGTGCCAGCAGCTTAGAAGGGGTAGAAGCTAACTATGGCTACACCTTC
NA	TRBV19	NA	TRBJ1-1	CASSIIQGGNTEAFF	TGTGCCAGTAGTATAATACAGGGCGGGAACACTGAAGCTTTCTTT
NA	TRBV19	NA	TRBJ1-1	CASSIVPGLNTEAFF	TGTGCCAGTAGTATAGTGCCAGGATTGAACACTGAAGCTTTCTTT
NA	TRBV7-6	NA	TRBJ2-5	CASSLVQGGRETQYF	TGTGCCAGCAGCTTAGTTCAGGGGGGCCGAGAGACCCAGTACTTC
NA	TRBV7-9	TRBD1	TRBJ2-5	CASNTGVSQETQYF	TGTGCCAGCAATACAGGGGTTTCCCAAGAGACCCAGTACTTC
NA	TRBV5-1	TRBD1	TRBJ2-1	CASSLYNRGDNEQFF	TGCGCCAGCAGCTTGTATAACAGGGGGGATAATGAGCAGTTCTTC
NA	TRBV19	NA	TRBJ1-4	CASKGRDRLTNEKLFF	TGTGCCAGTAAAGGAAGGGATCGGCTAACTAATGAAAAACTGTTTTTT
few	TRBV10-1	NA	TRBJ2-7	CASSESTNEQYF	TGCGCCAGCAGTGAGTCCACCAACGAGCAGTACTTC
NA	TRBV5-8	NA	TRBJ1-2	CASSRIRDAGGYTF	TGTGCCAGCAGCCGCATCCGGGACGCAGGAGGCTACACCTTC
NA	TRBV7-3	TRBD1	TRBJ2-7	CASSLGQGNYEQYF	TGTGCCAGCAGCTTAGGACAGGGTAACTACGAGCAGTACTTC
NA	TRBV6-1	NA	TRBJ1-6	CAAAGAYNSPLHF	TGTGCAGCCGCTGGGGCCTATAATTCACCCCTCCACTTT
NA	TRBV2	NA	TRBJ2-1	CASSGGMAGLGEQFF	TGTGCCAGCAGTGGCGGCATGGCAGGGCTGGGTGAGCAGTTCTTC
NA	TRBV25-1	NA	TRBJ2-1	CASSEWGVDEQFF	TGTGCCAGCAGTGAATGGGGAGTCGATGAGCAGTTCTTC
NA	TRBV9	TRBD2	TRBJ2-5	CASSVGTSGSETQYF	TGTGCCAGCAGCGTCGGGACTAGCGGGAGTGAGACCCAGTACTTC
NA	TRBV28	NA	TRBJ2-7	CASREGLLEYEQYF	TGTGCCAGCAGGGAGGGCCTCCTTGAATACGAGCAGTACTTC
NA	TRBV5-4	NA	TRBJ1-1	CASSLAGRMNTEAFF	TGTGCCAGCAGCTTGGCGGGTAGAATGAACACTGAAGCTTTCTTT
NA	TRBV11-2	TRBD2	TRBJ2-1	CASSFGTTVYEQFF	TGTGCCAGCAGTTTCGGGACTACTGTCTATGAGCAGTTCTTC
NA	TRBV28	NA	TRBJ1-3	CATQAGYAGNTIYF	TGTGCCACCCAAGCGGGGTATGCTGGAAACACCATATATTTT
NA	TRBV5-1	NA	TRBJ2-1	CASSLSTGSDEQFF	TGCGCCAGCAGCTTATCCACAGGGTCCGATGAGCAGTTCTTC